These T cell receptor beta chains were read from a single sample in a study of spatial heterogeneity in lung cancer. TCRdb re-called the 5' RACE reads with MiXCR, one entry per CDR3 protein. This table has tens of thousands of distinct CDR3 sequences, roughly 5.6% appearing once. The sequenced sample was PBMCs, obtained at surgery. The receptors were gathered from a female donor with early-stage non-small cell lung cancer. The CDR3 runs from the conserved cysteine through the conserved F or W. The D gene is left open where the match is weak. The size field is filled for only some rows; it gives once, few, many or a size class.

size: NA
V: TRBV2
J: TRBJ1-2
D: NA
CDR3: CATGTGTLNYGYTF
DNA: TGTGCCACCGGGACCGGGACGCTGAACTATGGCTACACCTTC

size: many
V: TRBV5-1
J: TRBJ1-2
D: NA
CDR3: CASSLIATNYGYTF
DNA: TGCGCCAGCAGCTTGATTGCTACTAACTATGGCTACACCTTC

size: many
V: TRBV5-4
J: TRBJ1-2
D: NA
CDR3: CASSFSGTSGYTF
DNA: TGTGCCAGCAGCTTTTCTGGTACGTCTGGCTACACCTTC

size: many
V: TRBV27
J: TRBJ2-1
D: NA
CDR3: CASARYTDYNEQFF
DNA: TGTGCCAGCGCTAGGTACACTGACTACAATGAGCAGTTCTTC

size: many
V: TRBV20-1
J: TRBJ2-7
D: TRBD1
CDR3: CSAQGATYEQYF
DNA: TGCAGTGCCCAGGGGGCGACCTACGAGCAGTACTTC

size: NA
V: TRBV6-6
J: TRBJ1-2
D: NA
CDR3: CASSYPSNYGYTF
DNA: TGTGCCAGCAGTTATCCCTCTAACTATGGCTACACCTTC

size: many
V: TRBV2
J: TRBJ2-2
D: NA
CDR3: CASSEWGEAGELFF
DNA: TGTGCCAGCAGTGAATGGGGTGAAGCCGGGGAGCTGTTTTTT

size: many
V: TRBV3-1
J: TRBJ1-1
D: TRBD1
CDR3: CASSRSQGGNTEAFF
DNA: TGTGCCAGCAGCCGTTCACAGGGGGGAAACACTGAAGCTTTCTTT

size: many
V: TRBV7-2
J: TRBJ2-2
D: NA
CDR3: CASSLTSTGELFF
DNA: TGTGCCAGCAGTCTAACTAGTACCGGGGAGCTGTTTTTT

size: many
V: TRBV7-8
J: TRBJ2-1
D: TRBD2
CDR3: CASSLSSGRAYNEQFF
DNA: TGTGCCAGCAGCTTATCTAGCGGGAGGGCCTACAATGAGCAGTTCTTC

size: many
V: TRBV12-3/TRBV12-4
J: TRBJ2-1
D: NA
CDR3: CASSLYFTAGGDEQFF
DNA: TGTGCCAGCAGTTTATATTTTACCGCAGGAGGAGACGAGCAGTTCTTC

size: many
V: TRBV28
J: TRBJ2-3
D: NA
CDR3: CASTRGQVDTQYF
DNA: TGTGCCAGCACCCGTGGGCAGGTAGATACGCAGTATTTT

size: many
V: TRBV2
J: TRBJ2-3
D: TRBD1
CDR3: CASSDGQGDTQYF
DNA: TGTGCCAGCAGTGACGGACAGGGAGATACGCAGTATTTT

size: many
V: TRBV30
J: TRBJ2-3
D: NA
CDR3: CAWSPLTRVTQYF
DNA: TGTGCCTGGAGTCCCCTGACTAGGGTTACGCAGTATTTT

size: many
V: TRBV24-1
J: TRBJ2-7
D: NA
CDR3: CATSDLKDGLSYEQYF
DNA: TGTGCCACCAGTGATTTGAAGGACGGCCTCTCCTACGAGCAGTACTTC

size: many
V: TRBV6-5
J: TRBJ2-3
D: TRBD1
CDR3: CASRPGQGGSGAQYF
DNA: TGTGCCAGCAGACCGGGACAGGGGGGTTCGGGGGCGCAGTATTTT

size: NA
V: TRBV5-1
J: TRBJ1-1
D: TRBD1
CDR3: CASSSDRDRGNLKAFF
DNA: TGCGCCAGCAGCTCGGACCGGGACAGGGGGAACCTTAAAGCTTTCTTT

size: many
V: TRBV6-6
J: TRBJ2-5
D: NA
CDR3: CASSPRLGTSAVETQYF
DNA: TGTGCCAGCAGTCCTCGTCTGGGGACTTCAGCGGTGGAGACCCAGTACTTC

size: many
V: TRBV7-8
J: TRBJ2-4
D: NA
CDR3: CASSLGIAKNIQYF
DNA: TGTGCCAGCAGCTTAGGGATAGCCAAAAACATTCAGTACTTC

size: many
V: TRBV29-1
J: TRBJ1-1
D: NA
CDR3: CSVSVNTEAFF
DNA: TGCAGCGTTTCAGTGAACACTGAAGCTTTCTTT

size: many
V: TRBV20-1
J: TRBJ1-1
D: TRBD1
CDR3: CSAIQGAGTEAFF
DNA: TGCAGTGCTATCCAGGGGGCTGGGACTGAAGCTTTCTTT

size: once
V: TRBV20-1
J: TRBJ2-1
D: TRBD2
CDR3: CSARDLETSEYNEQFF
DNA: TGCAGTGCTAGAGATTTGGAGACTAGCGAGTACAATGAGCAGTTCTTC

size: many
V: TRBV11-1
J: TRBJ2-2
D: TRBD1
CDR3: CASSLDGDSTGELFF
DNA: TGTGCCAGCAGCTTAGATGGGGACAGCACCGGGGAGCTGTTTTTT

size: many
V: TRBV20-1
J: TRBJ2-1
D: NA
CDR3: CSASGQLKNEQFF
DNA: TGCAGTGCTAGCGGGCAGCTAAAGAATGAGCAGTTCTTC

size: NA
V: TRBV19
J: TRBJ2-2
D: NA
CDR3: CASKYTENTGELFF
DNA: TGTGCCAGTAAATACACCGAAAACACCGGGGAGCTGTTTTTT

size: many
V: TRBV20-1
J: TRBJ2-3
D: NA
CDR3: CSASAPWPVDTDTQYF
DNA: TGCAGTGCTAGTGCCCCCTGGCCAGTAGACACAGATACGCAGTATTTT

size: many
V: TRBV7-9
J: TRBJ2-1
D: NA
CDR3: CASSPRQGPYNEQFF
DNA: TGTGCCAGCAGCCCTCGACAAGGCCCCTACAATGAGCAGTTCTTC

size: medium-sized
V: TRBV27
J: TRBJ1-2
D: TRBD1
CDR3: CASSLPPGQGASGYTF
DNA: TGTGCCAGCAGTTTACCTCCGGGACAGGGGGCCTCTGGCTACACCTTC

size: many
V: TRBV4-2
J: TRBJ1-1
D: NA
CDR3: CASSQEGERGSREAFF
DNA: TGTGCCAGCAGCCAAGAAGGGGAGAGAGGCAGTCGGGAAGCTTTCTTT

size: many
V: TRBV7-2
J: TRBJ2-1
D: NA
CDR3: CASGETYNEQFF
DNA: TGTGCCAGCGGCGAAACATACAATGAGCAGTTCTTC

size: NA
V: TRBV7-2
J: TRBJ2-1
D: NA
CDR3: CASSLAESNEQFF
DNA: TGTGCCAGCAGCTTAGCGGAGAGCAATGAGCAGTTCTTC

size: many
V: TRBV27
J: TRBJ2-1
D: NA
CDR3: CASRNRTRGDEQFF
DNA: TGTGCCAGCAGGAATAGAACGCGGGGAGATGAGCAGTTCTTC

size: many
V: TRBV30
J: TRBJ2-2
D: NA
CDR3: CAWSVGTWEVGELFF
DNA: TGTGCCTGGAGTGTAGGGACCTGGGAGGTCGGGGAGCTGTTTTTT

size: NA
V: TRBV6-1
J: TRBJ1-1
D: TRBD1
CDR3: CASSAGTAMNTEAFF
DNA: TGTGCCAGCAGTGCGGGGACAGCTATGAACACTGAAGCTTTCTTT

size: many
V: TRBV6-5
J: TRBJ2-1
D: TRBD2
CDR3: CASSYEGGRVNEQFF
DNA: TGTGCCAGCAGTTACGAGGGAGGGAGGGTCAATGAGCAGTTCTTC

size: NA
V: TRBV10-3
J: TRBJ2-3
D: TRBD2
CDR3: CAISPRTSGSADTQYF
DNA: TGTGCCATCAGTCCTAGGACTAGCGGGAGTGCGGATACGCAGTATTTT

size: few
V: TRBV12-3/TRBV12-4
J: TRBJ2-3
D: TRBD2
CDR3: CASVVAGRAGADTQYF
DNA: TGTGCCAGCGTGGTAGCGGGACGAGCGGGGGCGGATACGCAGTATTTT

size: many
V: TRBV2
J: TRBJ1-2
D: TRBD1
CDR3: CASSLQGAEGYTF
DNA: TGTGCCAGCAGTTTACAGGGGGCGGAAGGCTACACCTTC

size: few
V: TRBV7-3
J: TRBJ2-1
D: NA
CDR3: CASSQDSYNEQFF
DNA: TGTGCCAGCAGCCAGGACAGTTACAATGAGCAGTTCTTC

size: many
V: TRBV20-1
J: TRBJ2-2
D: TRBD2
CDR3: CSARDSSSGGATGELFF
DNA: TGCAGTGCTAGAGATTCTTCAAGCGGGGGGGCGACTGGGGAGCTGTTTTTT

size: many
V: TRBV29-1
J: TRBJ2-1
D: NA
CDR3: CSASTPGDEQFF
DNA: TGCAGCGCCTCGACCCCTGGGGATGAGCAGTTCTTC

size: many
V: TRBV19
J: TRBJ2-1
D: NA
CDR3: CASSEKGPYNEQFF
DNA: TGTGCCAGTAGTGAGAAGGGCCCCTACAATGAGCAGTTCTTC

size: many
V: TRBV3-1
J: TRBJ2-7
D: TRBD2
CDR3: CASSLTSGRWDEQYF
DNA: TGTGCCAGCAGCCTGACTAGCGGGAGGTGGGACGAGCAGTACTTC

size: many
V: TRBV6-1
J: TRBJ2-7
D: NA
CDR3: CASSENRAYEQYF
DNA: TGTGCCAGCAGTGAAAACAGGGCCTACGAGCAGTACTTC

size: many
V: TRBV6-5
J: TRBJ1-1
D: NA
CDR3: CASSYSAASTEAFF
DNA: TGTGCCAGCAGTTACTCGGCCGCTAGCACTGAAGCTTTCTTT